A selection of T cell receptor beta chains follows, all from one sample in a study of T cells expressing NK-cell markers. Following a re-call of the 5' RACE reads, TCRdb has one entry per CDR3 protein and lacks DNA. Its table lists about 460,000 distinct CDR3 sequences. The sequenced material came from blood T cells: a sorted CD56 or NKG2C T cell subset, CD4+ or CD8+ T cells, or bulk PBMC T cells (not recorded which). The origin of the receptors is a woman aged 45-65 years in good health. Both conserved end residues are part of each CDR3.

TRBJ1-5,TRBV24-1,CATSAHPTGDQQPQHF
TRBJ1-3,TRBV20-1,CSARREGGNTIYF
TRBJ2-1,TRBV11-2,CASSTQGSYNEQFF
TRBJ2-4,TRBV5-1,CASSLGTGINLAKNIQYF
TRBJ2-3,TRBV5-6,CASSRPGTDTQYF
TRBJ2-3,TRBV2,CASRRGIDRFSDTQYF
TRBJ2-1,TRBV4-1,CASSPPGWGRAKGNEQFF
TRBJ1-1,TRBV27,CASTPQSEGARAFF
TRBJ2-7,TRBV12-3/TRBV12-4,CASSLVVREQYF
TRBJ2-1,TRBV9,CASSPTWKGDIEQFF
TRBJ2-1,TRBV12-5,CASGLAGFFSYNEQFF
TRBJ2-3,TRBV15,CATSRRLGPQYF
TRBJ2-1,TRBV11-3,CASKPGGSGGEQFF
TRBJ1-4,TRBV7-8,CASSPTATNEKLFF
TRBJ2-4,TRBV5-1,CASSLLGSLAKNIQYF
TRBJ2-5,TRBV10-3,CAIRGGVGETQYF
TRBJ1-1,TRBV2,CASSDQGVAEAFF
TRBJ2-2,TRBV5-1,CASSLSGELFF
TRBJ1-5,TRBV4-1,CASSSGQGEGQPQHF
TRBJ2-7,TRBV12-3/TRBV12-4,CASRGSWTPRKYEQYF
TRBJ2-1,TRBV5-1,CASSPLRRNEQFF
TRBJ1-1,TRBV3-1,CASSSLGELSEAFF
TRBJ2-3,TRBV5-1,CASSLDKAGGTQYF
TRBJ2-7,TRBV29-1,CSVVPSGSYEQYF
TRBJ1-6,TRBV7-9,CASSLQGGGSPLHF
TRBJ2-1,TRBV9,CASRAAGVNEQFF
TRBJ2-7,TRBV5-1,CASSSVGTSGPLGEQYF
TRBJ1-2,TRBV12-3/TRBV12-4,CASSLIGQRARGYTF
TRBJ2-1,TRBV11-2,CASSGLAGGRGEQFF
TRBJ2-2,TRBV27,CASSPGQGLNTGELFF
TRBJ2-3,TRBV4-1,CASRFWDRATDTQYF
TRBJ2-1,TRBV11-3,CASSFEGASSYNEQFF
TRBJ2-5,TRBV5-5,CASNRGGGYQETQYF
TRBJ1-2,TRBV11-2,CASSPEAYYGYTF
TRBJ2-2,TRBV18,CASSPTGLATGELFF
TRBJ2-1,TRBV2,CASSLKRENEQFF
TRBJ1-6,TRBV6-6,CASSPQGMVDSPLHF
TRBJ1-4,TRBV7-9,CASRKPGSTNEKLFF